The clone carrying this T cell receptor beta chain was seen repeatedly, ten times or more. The V and J ends lost 5 bases and 3 bases, in that order; junction bases with no gene match: 4. The V gene's germline CDR1 is SGHDN and CDR2 FVKESK. This CDR3 is built from 14 residues. This sample was taken from a study of regulatory T cells in long-lasting Graves disease. Time point noted: newly diagnosed GD, antithyroid drugs for less than 3 months. PBMC-extracted RNA yielded the TCR library. Building of the TCR beta libraries involved iRepertoire HTBI primers and Arm-PCR of CDR3 regions. One entry per CDR3 protein results from TCRdb running MiXCR on the multiplex PCR reads. The table lists 350,000 to 450,000 distinct CDR3 sequences, 14% to 15% of them singletons. Separately, the same data were catalogued under a study of T cells in Graves' hyperthyroidism and ophthalmopathy. That investigation notes: When the TCR CDR3 underwent first-round RT-PCR, the HTBI primer set was used.

The chain joins TRBV14 to TRBJ2-1, with TRBD2 matching over 7 bases. The sequence derives from a woman aged 40 to 55 with Graves disease. This specimen consisted of peripheral blood mononuclear cells (PBMCs), obtained at new diagnosis, from a patient treated with antithyroid drugs. This chain's CDR3 is CASSNRDYYNEQFF. The CDR3 DNA follows: TGTGCCAGCAGCAATAGGGACTACTACAATGAGCAGTTCTTC.